The clone carrying this T cell receptor beta chain has only one observation. Its antigen remains unidentified. 60 Vbeta and 13 Jbeta primers were used in PCR. The repertoire was sequenced with immunoSEQ multiplex PCR; TCRdb's copy has only in-frame clones and lacks some. The sample lists 130,000 or so clones; 77% were seen once. The data stem from a study of cytomegalovirus exposure and HLA in healthy donors. Overall study context: From 190 million or so T cells, an earlier analysis saw approximately 120 million unique TCR beta sequences. Clustering assigned 70% to 90% of the approximately 430 genotyped donors to the Caucasian-associated ancestry cluster. Findings of the study overall: A few of the chains that were CMV-associated were confirmed in vitro to be specific for CMV antigens.

The trim removed 2 bases at V and 8 bases at J, leaving 11 bases unmatched. CDR3 size: 15 residues. CDR1 is SGHTS and CDR2 is YDEGEE in the germline V gene. The sequencing input was PBMCs. The chain uses TRBV5-8 and TRBJ1-2; 8 nucleotides agree with TRBD1. This TCR was recovered from a man aged 18 to 29 in good health and CMV-seropositive. CDR3 DNA: TGTGCCAGCAGCTTCGGACAGGGATCCGTGTGGGGCTACACCTTC. This translates into CASSFGQGSVWGYTF.